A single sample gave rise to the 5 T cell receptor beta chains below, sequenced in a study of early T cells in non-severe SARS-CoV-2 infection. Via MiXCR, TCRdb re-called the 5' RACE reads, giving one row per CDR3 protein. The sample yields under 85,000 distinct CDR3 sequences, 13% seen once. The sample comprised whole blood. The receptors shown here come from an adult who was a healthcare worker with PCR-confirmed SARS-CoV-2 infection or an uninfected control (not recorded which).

The CDR3 nucleotides are TGTGCCAGCGAAGGCGGTCCAGGTTCACCCCTCCACTTT. Its protein product is CASEGGPGSPLHF. The V and J genes are TRBV28 and TRBJ1-6; D is ambiguous. This CDR3 spans 13 amino acids. V was cut by 8 bases and J by 9 bases, with 14 bases left in between. Germline CDR1 MDHEN, CDR2 SYDVKM.

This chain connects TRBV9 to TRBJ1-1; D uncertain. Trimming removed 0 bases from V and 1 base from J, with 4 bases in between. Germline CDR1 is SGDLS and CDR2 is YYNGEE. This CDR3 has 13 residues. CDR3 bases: TGTGCCAGCAGCGTAGATACGAACACTGAAGCTTTCTTT. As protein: CASSVDTNTEAFF. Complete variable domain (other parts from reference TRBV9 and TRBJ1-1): DSGVTQTPKHLITATGQRVTLRCSPRSGDLSVYWYQQSLDQGLQFLIQYYNGEERAKGNILERFSAQQFPDLHSELNLSSLELGDSALYFCASSVDTNTEAFFGQGTRLTVV.

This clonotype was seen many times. CDR3 nucleotides: TGTGCCAGCAGTTTAATTGCGGTACCCTACGAGCAGTACTTC. Its translation: CASSLIAVPYEQYF. J is TRBJ2-7 and V is TRBV12-3 or TRBV12-4; D is unresolved. The CDR3 runs to 14 residues. Trimming pared 2 bases from V and 2 bases from J, leaving 10 bases between.

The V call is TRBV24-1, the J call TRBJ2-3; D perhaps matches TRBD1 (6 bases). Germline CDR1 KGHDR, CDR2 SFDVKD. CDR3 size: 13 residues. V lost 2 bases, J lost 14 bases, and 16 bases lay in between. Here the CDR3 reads CATSDSGTHRVYF. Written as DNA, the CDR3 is TGTGCCACCAGTGATTCCGGGACACATCGCGTGTATTTT.

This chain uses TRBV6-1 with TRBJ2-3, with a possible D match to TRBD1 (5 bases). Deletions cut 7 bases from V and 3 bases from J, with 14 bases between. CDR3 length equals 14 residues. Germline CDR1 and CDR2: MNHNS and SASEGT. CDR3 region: CASIPARDTDTQYF. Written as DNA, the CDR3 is TGTGCCAGCATCCCCGCCAGGGATACAGATACGCAGTATTTT.